The clone carrying this T cell receptor (beta chain) was picked up a small number of times. Isocitrate dehydrogenase mutation was absent in all glioblastoma patients. TCRdb keeps only in-frame clones here, not all; method: immunoSEQ multiplex PCR. The table records about 73,000 clones, over 75% of them present only once. These data originate in a study of glioma-infiltrating T cells after dendritic cell vaccination. This CDR3 is built from 14 residues. Germline values: CDR1 SNHLY, CDR2 FYNNEI. V was pared by 7 bases and J by 6 bases, with 19 bases between. The sequence was collected from a human donor with glioblastoma. The source was blood, collected before dendritic cell vaccination. The chain couples TRBV2 to TRBJ2-7; possible D gene TRBD2, 5 bases. The CDR3 reads CASTGLTNLREQYF. DNA of the CDR3: TGTGCCAGCACCGGACTTACGAATCTGCGCGAGCAGTACTTC.